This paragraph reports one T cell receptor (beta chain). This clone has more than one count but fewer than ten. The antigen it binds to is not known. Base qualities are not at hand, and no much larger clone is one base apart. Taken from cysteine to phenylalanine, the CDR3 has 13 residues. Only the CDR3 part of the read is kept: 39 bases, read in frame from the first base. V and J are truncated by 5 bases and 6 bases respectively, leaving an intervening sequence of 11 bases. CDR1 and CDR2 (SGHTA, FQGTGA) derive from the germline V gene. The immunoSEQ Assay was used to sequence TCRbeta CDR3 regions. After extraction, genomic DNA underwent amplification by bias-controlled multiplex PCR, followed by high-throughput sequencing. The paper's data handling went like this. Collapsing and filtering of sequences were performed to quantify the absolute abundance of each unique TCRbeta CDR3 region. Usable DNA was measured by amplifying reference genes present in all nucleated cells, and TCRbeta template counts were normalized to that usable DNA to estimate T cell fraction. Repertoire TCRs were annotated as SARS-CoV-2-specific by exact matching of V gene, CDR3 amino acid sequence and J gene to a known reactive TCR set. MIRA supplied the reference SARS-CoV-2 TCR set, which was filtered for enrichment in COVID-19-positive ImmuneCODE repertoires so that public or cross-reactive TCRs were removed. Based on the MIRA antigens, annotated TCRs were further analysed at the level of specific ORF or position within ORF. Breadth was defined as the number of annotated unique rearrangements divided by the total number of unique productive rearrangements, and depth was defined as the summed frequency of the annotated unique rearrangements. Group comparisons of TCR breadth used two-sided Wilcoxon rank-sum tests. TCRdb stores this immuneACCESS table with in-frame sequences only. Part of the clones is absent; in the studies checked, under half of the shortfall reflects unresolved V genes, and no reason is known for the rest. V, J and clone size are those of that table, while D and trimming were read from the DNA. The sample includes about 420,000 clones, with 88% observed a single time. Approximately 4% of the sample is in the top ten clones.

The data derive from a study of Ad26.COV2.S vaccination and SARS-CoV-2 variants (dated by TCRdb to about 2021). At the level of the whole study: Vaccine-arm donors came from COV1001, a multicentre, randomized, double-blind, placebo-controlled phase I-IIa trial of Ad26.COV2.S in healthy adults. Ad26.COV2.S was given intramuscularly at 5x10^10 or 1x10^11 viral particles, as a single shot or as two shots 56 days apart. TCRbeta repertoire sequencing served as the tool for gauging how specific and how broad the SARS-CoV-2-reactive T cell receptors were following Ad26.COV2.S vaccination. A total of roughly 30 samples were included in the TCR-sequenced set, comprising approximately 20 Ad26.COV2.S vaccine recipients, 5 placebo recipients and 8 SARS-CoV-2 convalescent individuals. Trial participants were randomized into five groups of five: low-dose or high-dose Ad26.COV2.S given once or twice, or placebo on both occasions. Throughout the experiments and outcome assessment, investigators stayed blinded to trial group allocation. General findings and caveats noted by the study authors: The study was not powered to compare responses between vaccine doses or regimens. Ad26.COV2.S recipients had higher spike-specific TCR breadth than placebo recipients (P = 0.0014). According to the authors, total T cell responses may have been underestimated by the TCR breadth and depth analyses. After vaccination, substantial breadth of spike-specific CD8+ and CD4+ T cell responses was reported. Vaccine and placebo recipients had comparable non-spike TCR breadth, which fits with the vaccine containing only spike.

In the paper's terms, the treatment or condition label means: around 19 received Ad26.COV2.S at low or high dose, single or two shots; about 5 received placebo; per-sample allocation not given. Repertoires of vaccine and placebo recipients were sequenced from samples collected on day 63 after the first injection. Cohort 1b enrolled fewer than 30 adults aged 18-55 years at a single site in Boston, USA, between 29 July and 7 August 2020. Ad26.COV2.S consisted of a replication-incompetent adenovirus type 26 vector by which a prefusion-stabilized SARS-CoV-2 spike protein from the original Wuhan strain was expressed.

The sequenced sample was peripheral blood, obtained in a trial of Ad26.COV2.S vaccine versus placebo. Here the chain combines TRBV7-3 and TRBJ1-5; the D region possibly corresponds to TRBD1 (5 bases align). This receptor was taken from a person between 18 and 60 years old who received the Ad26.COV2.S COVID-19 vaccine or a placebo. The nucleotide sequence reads TGTGCCAGCAGCCCGGGGACTATTCAGCCCCAGCATTTT. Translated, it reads CASSPGTIQPQHF.